Each of the 27 T cell receptor beta chains below was sequenced from the same sample in a study of spatial heterogeneity in lung cancer (dated by TCRdb to about 2019). Overall study outcomes, separate from this receptor: The number of expanded intratumoral alpha and beta TCRs correlated with the tumor nonsynonymous mutation count.

This sample's time point label indicates: sample taken at primary tumor resection. Receptor amplification or capture employed 5' RACE. The sequencer listed for this sample is NextSeq 500. The public reads were run again by TCRdb, first through fastp at Q25 and then through MiXCR, and only productive beta chains were kept. For every CDR3 protein sequence, its rows merge into one entry that carries the most common genes and DNA. The sample contains about 1,200 distinct CDR3 sequences, roughly 14% of them found a single time. The ten most abundant clones make up 20% of the sample. These receptors have no known antigen. The sequencing here drew on lung tumor tissue, taken at surgery. Receptor source: a male donor with early-stage non-small cell lung cancer.

The table lists this clonotype with a few counts. This chain joins TRBV11-2 and TRBJ1-1; 7 bases match TRBD1. There are 15 residues in the CDR3. Germline loops: CDR1 SGHAT, CDR2 FQNNGV. Unmatched junction bases numbered 7, after V lost 5 bases and J lost 1 base. CDR3 nucleotide sequence: TGTGCCAGCAGCCTTCGAGGGGGCTGGAACACTGAAGCTTTCTTT. Its translation is CASSLRGGWNTEAFF. The variable domain in full, completed from reference TRBV11-2 and TRBJ1-1, reads EAGVAQSPRYKIIEKRQSVAFWCNPISGHATLYWYQQILGQGPKLLIQFQNNGVVDDSQLPKDRFSAERLKGVDSTLKIQPAKLEDSAVYLCASSLRGGWNTEAFFGQGTRLTVV.

This clonotype rates as medium-sized (0.01 to 0.1%). This rearrangement joins TRBV28 to TRBJ1-1, with no clear D. The CDR3 is made up of 14 amino acids. CDR1 MDHEN and CDR2 SYDVKM come from the germline V gene. V lost 5 bases to trimming and J lost 6 bases, with 16 bases between them. The CDR3 reads CASSRRSTWAEAFF. CDR3 coding DNA: TGTGCCAGCAGTCGGCGGAGTACCTGGGCTGAAGCTTTCTTT.

V gene TRBV7-2 combines with J gene TRBJ2-5; 8 bases are a match to TRBD2. The germline V gene has CDR1 SGHTA and CDR2 FQGNSA. The CDR3 is 12 amino acids. Unmatched junction bases numbered 0, after V lost 6 bases and J lost 3 bases. The CDR3 DNA reads as TGTGCCAGCAGTAGCGGGGAAGAGACCCAGTACTTC. Amino acid sequence: CASSSGEETQYF.

In its sample, this clonotype is medium-sized. The chain recombines TRBV7-2 with TRBJ2-1, with 8 bases aligning to TRBD2. Germline V lookup: CDR1 SGHTA, CDR2 FQGNSA. The V and J ends lost 7 bases and 7 bases, in that order; junction bases with no gene match: 12. The CDR3 has 15 amino acids. The CDR3 protein is CASTPFTGGRNEQFF. In DNA, the CDR3 is TGTGCCAGCACCCCATTCACGGGGGGGAGGAATGAGCAGTTCTTC.

By share, this clonotype ranks as large (0.1 to 1%). This chain uses TRBV24-1 with TRBJ2-3, with TRBD1 matching over 9 bases. CDR3 length: 17 residues. Trimming took 2 bases from V and 3 from J; bases not matched to a gene: 8. Germline loops: CDR1 KGHDR, CDR2 SFDVKD. CDR3 nucleotide sequence: TGTGCCACCAGTGATTGGGGGACAGGGCTGTGGACAGATACGCAGTATTTT. Translating it yields CATSDWGTGLWTDTQYF.

This clonotype is labeled as large. V gene TRBV7-9 combines with J gene TRBJ1-1, with D tentatively TRBD1 (6 bases). The CDR3 runs to 13 residues. V was pared by 5 bases and J by 5 bases, with 12 bases between. CDR1 is SEHNR and CDR2 is FQNEAQ in the germline V gene (reference sequence). The CDR3 region is CASSQQGFTEAFF. The DNA for the CDR3 is TGTGCCAGCAGCCAACAGGGATTTACTGAAGCTTTCTTT.

Ten or more counts support this clonotype. The chain has TRBV6-5 and TRBJ2-7, with a tentative D call TRBD2 (6 bases). The V gene lost 5 bases and the J gene lost 0 bases, with 11 bases spanning the gap. Looked up from germline, CDR1 is MNHEY and CDR2 is SVGAGI. The CDR3 is 14 residues long. The CDR3 nucleotides read TGTGCCAGCAGTGGAGGAGGGCTCTCCTACGAGCAGTACTTC. Translated: CASSGGGLSYEQYF.

The V gene is TRBV27, the J gene TRBJ2-3; D ambiguous. This CDR3 is 14 amino acids long. Germline lookup yields CDR1 MNHEY and CDR2 SMNVEV (reference sequence). Trimming shortened V by 5 bases and J by 1 base, and 10 bases separated the two germline ends. CDR3 nucleotides: TGTGCCAGCAGTCCTTCCTATCGCACAGATACGCAGTATTTT. Its protein product is CASSPSYRTDTQYF.

The V call is TRBV5-8, the J call TRBJ2-4, with D perhaps TRBD1 or TRBD2 (5 bases each). Germline V gene lookup returns CDR1 SGHTS and CDR2 YDEGEE. The CDR3 is 15 residues long. V lost 2 bases and J lost 0, with 9 bases in between. In DNA, the CDR3 is TGTGCCAGCAGCTTCGTGAGGGGAGCCAAAAACATTCAGTACTTC. It is translated as CASSFVRGAKNIQYF.

Relative to its sample, this clonotype is medium-sized (0.01 to 0.1%). The chain has TRBV7-6 and TRBJ2-2; D call uncertain. The germline CDR1 and CDR2 sequences are SGHVS and FNYEAQ. The CDR3 covers 12 residues. Trimming took off 3 bases at V and 3 bases at J, with 2 bases between the two ends. The CDR3 DNA reads TGTGCCAGCAGCTTTGACACCGGGGAGCTGTTTTTT. Its translation: CASSFDTGELFF.

In its sample, this clonotype ranks as medium-sized. The V call is TRBV6-5, the J call TRBJ2-6; no clear D gene. CDR1 is MNHEY, CDR2 SVGAGI, per germline. CDR3 length equals 17 residues. V was cut by 7 bases and J by 0 bases, with 16 bases left in between. CDR3 residues: CASTIDGYFSGANVLTF. The CDR3 DNA is TGTGCCAGCACTATAGACGGCTATTTCTCTGGGGCCAACGTCCTGACTTTC.

This clonotype is termed medium-sized. The rearrangement links TRBV20-1 to TRBJ2-3, with 10 bases fitting TRBD2. The CDR3 loop spans 17 amino acids. From germline, CDR1 is DFQATT and CDR2 SNEGSKA (reference sequence). Unmatched junction bases numbered 9, after V lost 2 bases and J lost 1 base. The CDR3 DNA follows: TGCAGTGCTAGAATAGCGGGAGGACAGGTTGGCACAGATACGCAGTATTTT. Translation gives CSARIAGGQVGTDTQYF.

This clonotype is large by share. The rearrangement links TRBV7-3 to TRBJ1-1; D is unclear. The germline V gene has CDR1 SGHTA and CDR2 FQGTGA. V lost 6 bases, J lost 1 base, and 18 bases lay in between. The CDR3 covers 16 residues. The chain's CDR3 is CASRFSVTPQNTEAFF. CDR3 bases: TGTGCCAGCAGGTTTAGTGTTACCCCGCAGAACACTGAAGCTTTCTTT.

This chain connects TRBV2 to TRBJ2-3, with no clear D. With 6 bases removed from V and 6 bases from J, the gap between germline ends came to 16 bases. This CDR3 comprises 14 residues. Germline V gene lookup returns CDR1 SNHLY and CDR2 FYNNEI. Here the CDR3 DNA reads TGTGCCAGCAGGGACCCTCCACCTGAGGATACGCAGTATTTT. This codes for CASRDPPPEDTQYF.

V gene TRBV14 combines with J gene TRBJ1-2, with D possibly matching TRBD1 (5 bases). Germline-derived CDR1 and CDR2 are SGHDN and FVKESK. The CDR3 has 15 amino acids. Trimming took off 1 base at V and 3 bases at J, with 12 bases between the two ends. CDR3 sequence reads: CASSQVGRADYGYTF. CDR3 in DNA: TGTGCCAGCAGCCAAGTTGGCAGGGCGGACTATGGCTACACCTTC.

By share of the sample, this clonotype is medium-sized (0.01 to 0.1%). The V and J genes are TRBV7-9 and TRBJ1-5, with a tentative D call TRBD1 (6 bases). The germline CDR1 and CDR2 sequences are SEHNR and FQNEAQ (reference sequence). The CDR3 consists of 17 residues. The V end was cut by 4 bases, the J end by 0 bases, with 16 bases between. This CDR3 reads CASSSSFGTNSNQPQHF. The CDR3 coding sequence is TGTGCCAGCAGCTCCTCTTTCGGGACAAATAGCAATCAGCCCCAGCATTTT. Looking up the rest from reference TRBV7-9 and TRBJ1-5 gives the full variable domain: DTGVSQNPRHKITKRGQNVTFRCDPISEHNRLYWYRQTLGQGPEFLTYFQNEAQLEKSRLLSDRFSAERPKGSFSTLEIQRTEQGDSAMYLCASSSSFGTNSNQPQHFGDGTRLSIL.

This clonotype is labeled as medium-sized. The rearrangement uses TRBV12-3 or TRBV12-4 and TRBJ1-1; D uncertain. V lost 5 bases, J lost 7 bases, and 14 bases lay in between. This CDR3 is built from 13 residues. The CDR3 DNA reads TGTGCCAGCAGTCCCTGGGTCAGAGGTGAAGCTTTCTTT. This codes for CASSPWVRGEAFF.

Only a few counts were recorded for this clonotype. The chain uses TRBV20-1 and TRBJ1-1, with a tentative D call TRBD1 (6 bases). Germline loops: CDR1 DFQATT, CDR2 SNEGSKA (reference sequence). The CDR3 has 11 amino acids. Trimming shortened V by 4 bases and J by 11 bases, and 14 bases separated the two germline ends. The CDR3 spells CSATRGGGAFF. The CDR3 DNA reads TGCAGTGCTACCCGGGGGGGCGGTGCTTTCTTT.

This chain joins TRBV6-1 and TRBJ1-2; D is undetermined. Trimming left V 2 bases short and J 4 bases short, with 5 bases between. The CDR3 extends over 12 amino acids. Germline assignment: CDR1 MNHNS and CDR2 SASEGT. The CDR3 reads CASSEYSYGYTF. The CDR3 DNA is TGTGCCAGCAGTGAATATTCCTATGGCTACACCTTC.

With respect to this clonotype: One end of the junction does not line up with germline, which may come from a read error. The rearrangement joins TRBV7-2 to TRBJ1-2; a weak D match, TRBD1 (6 bases). Germline lookup yields CDR1 SGHTA and CDR2 FQGNSA. The CDR3 sequence is 14 residues long. The CDR3 nucleotides are TGTGCCAGCAGCCCCCCAGGACAGTCTTATGGGTACACCTTC. It encodes CASSPPGQSYGYTF. The variable domain in full, completed from reference TRBV7-2 and TRBJ1-2, reads GAGVSQSPSNKVTEKGKDVELRCDPISGHTALYWYRQSLGQGLEFLIYFQGNSAPDKSGLPSDRFSAERTGGSVSTLTIQRTQQEDSAVYLCASSPPGQSYGYTFGSGTRLTVV.

The rearrangement links TRBV20-1 to TRBJ2-2; unclear D gene. The CDR3 sequence is 12 residues long. Germline CDR1 and CDR2: DFQATT and SNEGSKA (reference sequence). The CDR3 spells CSALTNTGELFF. The CDR3 DNA reads TGCAGCGCGTTGACGAACACCGGGGAGCTGTTTTTT.

V gene TRBV14 combines with J gene TRBJ1-2, with D hard to call. CDR1 is SGHDN and CDR2 is FVKESK in the germline V gene. V was pared by 3 bases and J by 5 bases, with 13 bases between. The CDR3 loop spans 14 amino acids. The CDR3 nucleotides are TGTGCCAGCAGCCAGCCCCCGGACCGGTATGGCTACACCTTC. Translating gives CASSQPPDRYGYTF.

Relative to its sample, this clonotype is large (0.1 to 1%). The rearrangement links TRBV5-1 to TRBJ2-3; D not certain. The length of the CDR3 is 14 residues. Trimming left V 0 bases short and J 6 bases short, with 11 bases between. Per the germline V gene, CDR1 is SGHRS and CDR2 is YFSETQ. CDR3 protein: CASSLAGRADTQYF. The CDR3, as DNA: TGCGCCAGCAGCTTGGCGGGCCGGGCGGATACGCAGTATTTT.

This clonotype is labeled as medium-sized (0.01 to 0.1%). The chain recombines TRBV6-2 or TRBV6-3 with TRBJ2-5, with D unclear. The CDR3 spans 14 residues. V lost 0 bases and J 5 bases, leaving 10 bases between the germline ends. Germline CDR1 and CDR2: MNHEY and SVGEGT. The CDR3 sequence is CASSYSSVSETQYF. The CDR3 DNA is TGTGCCAGCAGTTACTCGTCAGTGTCTGAGACCCAGTACTTC.

The chain recombines TRBV5-6 with TRBJ2-3, with D unresolved. Germline V CDR1 and CDR2: SGHDT, YYEEEE. The ends were cut back, 3 bases at V and 4 bases at J, with 9 bases in the middle. CDR3 length equals 13 residues. CDR3 protein: CASSSRPADTQYF. CDR3 in DNA: TGTGCCAGCAGCTCCCGTCCCGCAGATACGCAGTATTTT.

This clonotype is labeled as medium-sized. The genes are TRBV6-5 and TRBJ1-6, with 9 bases matching TRBD1. Germline assignment: CDR1 MNHEY and CDR2 SVGAGI. CDR3 size: 16 residues. Trimming cost V 5 bases and J 4 bases; bases outside gene matches: 6. The CDR3 reads CASSVWTGDYNSPLHF. In DNA form, the CDR3 reads TGTGCCAGCAGTGTGTGGACAGGGGATTATAATTCACCCCTCCACTTT.

This clonotype is judged large. The genes are TRBV28 and TRBJ2-7, with 7 positions matching TRBD2. The V gene's germline CDR1 is MDHEN and CDR2 SYDVKM. Unmatched junction bases numbered 6, after V lost 7 bases and J lost 0 bases. The CDR3 is made up of 14 amino acids. The DNA for the CDR3 is TGTGCCAGCATCGCTAGCGGAAGCTCCTACGAGCAGTACTTC. Translating it yields CASIASGSSYEQYF.